This TCR beta chain was obtained from a study of Graves' ophthalmopathy and Graves' hyperthyroidism. In the study overall: At initial diagnosis, peripheral blood was obtained, and this preceded any treatment.

Germline CDR1 and CDR2: SNHLY and FYNNEI. The CDR3 sequence is 13 residues long. Trimming pared 7 bases from V and 8 bases from J, leaving 17 bases between. Patients in the hyperthyroidism group, adults aged 18 to 65, were newly diagnosed, under 2 months' duration. Other autoimmune diseases, uncontrolled infections, pregnancy and lactation each led to patient exclusion. Clinicians diagnosed using symptoms, serum thyroxine, TRAb, thyroid ultrasound and orbital computed tomography. This clonotype was seen many times. TCR beta CDR3 amplification used RNA transcripts. Second-round multiplex PCR came after a first-round RT-PCR that employed HTBI primers. TCRdb passed the multiplex PCR reads through MiXCR, listing each CDR3 protein once. The sample includes about 400,000 distinct CDR3 sequences, around 21% of them seen just once.

Sequencing input: peripheral blood. The chain joins TRBV2 to TRBJ1-2; D is undetermined. The receptor was isolated from a woman in her late teens or twenties with stable Graves' hyperthyroidism. Here the CDR3 reads CASIWGPEDGYTF. The CDR3 DNA reads TGTGCCAGCATCTGGGGTCCTGAGGACGGCTACACCTTC.